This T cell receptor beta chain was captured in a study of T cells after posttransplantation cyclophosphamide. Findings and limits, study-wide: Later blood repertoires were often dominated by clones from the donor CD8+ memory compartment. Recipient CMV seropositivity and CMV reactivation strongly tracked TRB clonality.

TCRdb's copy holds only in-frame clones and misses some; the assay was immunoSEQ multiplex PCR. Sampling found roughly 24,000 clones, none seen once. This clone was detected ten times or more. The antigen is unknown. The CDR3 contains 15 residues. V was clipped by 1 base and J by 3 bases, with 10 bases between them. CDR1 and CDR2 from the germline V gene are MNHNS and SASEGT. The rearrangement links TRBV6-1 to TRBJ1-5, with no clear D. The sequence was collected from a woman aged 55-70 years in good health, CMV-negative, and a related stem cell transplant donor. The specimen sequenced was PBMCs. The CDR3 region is CASSEGGWDNQPQHF. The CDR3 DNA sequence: TGTGCCAGCAGTGAAGGAGGGTGGGACAATCAGCCCCAGCATTTT.